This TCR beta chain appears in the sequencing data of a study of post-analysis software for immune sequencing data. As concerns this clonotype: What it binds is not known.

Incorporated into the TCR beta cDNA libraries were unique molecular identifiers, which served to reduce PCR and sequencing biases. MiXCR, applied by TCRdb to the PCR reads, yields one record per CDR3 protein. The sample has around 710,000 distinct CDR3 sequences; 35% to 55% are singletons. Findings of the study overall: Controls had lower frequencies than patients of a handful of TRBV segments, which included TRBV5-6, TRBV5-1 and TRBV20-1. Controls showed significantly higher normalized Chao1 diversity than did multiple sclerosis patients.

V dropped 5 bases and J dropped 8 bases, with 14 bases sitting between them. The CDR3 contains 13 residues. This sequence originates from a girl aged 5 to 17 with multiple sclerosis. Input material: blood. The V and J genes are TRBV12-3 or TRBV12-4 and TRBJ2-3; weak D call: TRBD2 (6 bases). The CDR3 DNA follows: TGTGCCAGCAGTCCCCATATGCGGGGTACGCAGTATTTT. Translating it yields CASSPHMRGTQYF.